The source of this TCR beta chain is a study of early T cells in non-severe SARS-CoV-2 infection. This clonotype was counted between two and nine times. The antigen is undetermined. Unique molecular identifiers were affixed to single, distinct cDNA molecules. A single record per CDR3 protein comes from TCRdb applying MiXCR to the 5' RACE reads. The sample lists tens of thousands of distinct CDR3 sequences, around 19% occurring once. The CDR3 loop spans 15 amino acids. Germline CDR1 and CDR2: DFQATT and SNEGSKA (reference sequence). Germline trimming cut 3 bases from V and 4 bases from J; bases unmatched to any gene: 9. General study results and limits: Anti-spike CD8 responses were favored by VDJdb matching, which missed private and CD4 specificities.

The material sequenced was whole blood, taken at baseline. This chain joins TRBV20-1 and TRBJ1-5; 7 bases are shared with TRBD1. The receptor's source is an adult who was a healthcare worker with PCR-confirmed SARS-CoV-2 infection or an uninfected control (not recorded which). CDR3 sequence reads: CSASGTAARNQPQHF. The CDR3 DNA sequence: TGCAGTGCTAGCGGGACAGCAGCAAGGAATCAGCCCCAGCATTTT.